The rows below give T cell receptor beta chains drawn from one sample of a study of T cells in localized non-small cell lung cancer. Clones were sequenced by immunoSEQ multiplex PCR, and TCRdb holds only the in-frame ones, with some missing. Of 13,000 to 15,000 clones listed, roughly nine tenths are singletons. Specimen: peripheral blood mononuclear cells, collected before any cancer treatment. Receptor source: a man between 40 and 69 years old with stage III lung adenocarcinoma. Both conserved end residues are part of each CDR3. Each record gives: D gene, J gene, V gene, clone size, CDR3 protein, CDR3 DNA. The D gene is left open where the match is weak. A row's size may be missing; if present it is once, few, many or a size class.

>TRBD2|TRBJ2-3|TRBV9|NA
CASSVGALAGVADTQYF
TGTGCCAGCAGCGTAGGGGCCCTAGCGGGAGTGGCAGATACGCAGTATTTT
>TRBD1|TRBJ1-1|TRBV28|NA
CASRKTGLGTEAFF
TGTGCCAGCAGAAAGACAGGGTTAGGAACTGAAGCTTTCTTT
>NA|TRBJ2-3|TRBV28|NA
CASSLVGGPDTQYF
TGTGCCAGCAGTTTGGTAGGGGGGCCAGATACGCAGTATTTT
>TRBD2|TRBJ2-1|TRBV6-5|NA
CASSYRSGRANNEQFF
TGTGCCAGCAGTTACAGAAGCGGGAGGGCCAACAATGAGCAGTTCTTC
>TRBD1|TRBJ2-7|TRBV7-6|NA
CASSSRDRDYEQYF
TGTGCCAGCAGCTCTCGGGACAGGGACTACGAGCAGTACTTC
>NA|TRBJ1-1|TRBV5-5|NA
CASSLGGDFTEAFF
TGTGCCAGCAGCTTGGGAGGGGATTTCACTGAAGCTTTCTTT
>NA|TRBJ2-2|TRBV10-2|NA
CASSELGELFF
TGCGCCAGCAGTGAGTTGGGGGAGCTGTTTTTT
>TRBD2|TRBJ2-7|TRBV5-6|NA
CASDSWGGSYEQYF
TGTGCCAGCGACTCATGGGGGGGCTCCTACGAGCAGTACTTC
>TRBD1|TRBJ1-1|TRBV18|NA
CASSSGQWNTEAFF
TGTGCCAGCTCATCGGGACAGTGGAACACTGAAGCTTTCTTT
>TRBD2|TRBJ2-1|TRBV19|NA
CASSIYLAGGASNEQFF
TGTGCCAGTAGTATCTATCTAGCGGGAGGGGCCTCAAATGAGCAGTTCTTC
>TRBD2|TRBJ2-7|TRBV7-7|NA
CASSELAGDEQYF
TGTGCCAGCAGTGAACTAGCGGGAGACGAGCAGTACTTC
>NA|TRBJ2-5|TRBV7-2|NA
CASSLRGTQGWETQYF
TGTGCCAGCAGCTTACGGGGCACACAGGGATGGGAGACCCAGTACTTC
>NA|TRBJ1-2|TRBV27|NA
CASRKLLDGRINYGYTF
TGTGCCAGCAGGAAGCTTCTCGATGGACGGATTAACTATGGCTACACCTTC
>NA|TRBJ2-2|TRBV5-1|once
CASSLGQNTGELFF
TGCGCCAGCAGCTTGGGACAGAACACCGGGGAGCTGTTTTTT